This T cell receptor (beta chain) was obtained from a study of blood T cell repertoires in COVID-19. Background on the study: From T cells, B-cell-depleted T cells, or PBMCs came the material, which was cDNA or gDNA.

In the original processing: Amplifying reference gene primers gave estimates of nucleated cell counts. Here immunoSEQ multiplex PCR was the method, and the copy in TCRdb shows in-frame clones only, minus some. Clone size and V and J calls were adopted from that table, with D and trimming inferred from the DNA. The profile shows approximately 97,000 clones, 90% of them singletons. This clone was counted a single time. The CDR3 spans 11 residues. CDR1 KGHSH and CDR2 LQKENI come from the germline V gene. V lost 6 bases to trimming and J lost 7 bases, with 10 bases between them. Sequencing was done on a sample of peripheral blood. The chain employs TRBV18 and TRBJ2-7; no firm D call. The TCR originated in a man between 60 and 75 years old with acute or convalescent COVID-19. CDR3 in DNA: TGTGCCAGCTCCCGCATGACAGAGCAGTACTTC. Translating it yields CASSRMTEQYF.